What follows are 15 T cell receptor beta chains derived from one specimen sequenced in a study of OX40 agonist ivuxolimab in advanced cancers. Clones were sequenced by immunoSEQ multiplex PCR, and TCRdb holds only the in-frame ones, with some missing. The sample includes around 66,000 clones, roughly 80% of them seen just once. Material: CD4+ or CD8+ T cells sorted from blood, obtained in a trial of the OX40 agonist ivuxolimab. These receptors were taken from an adult with an advanced solid tumor such as melanoma, head and neck, liver or kidney cancer.

The V gene is TRBV28, the J gene TRBJ1-2, with 8 bases fitting TRBD1. Germline-derived CDR1 and CDR2 are MDHEN and SYDVKM. V lost 6 bases and J lost 4; bases outside the gene matches: 19. This CDR3 has 18 amino acids. The CDR3 protein is CASSKGAGGARTGYGYTF. The CDR3 DNA is TGTGCCAGCAGCAAAGGGGCAGGGGGCGCCCGGACCGGCTATGGCTACACCTTC.

The genes are TRBV19 and TRBJ2-5; D possibly corresponds to TRBD2 (6 bases). Trimming took 10 bases from V and 0 from J, leaving 18 bases between them. CDR3 length: 15 residues. Germline-derived CDR1 and CDR2 are LNHDA and SQIVND (reference sequence). This chain's CDR3 is CATQRSGQYQETQYF. CDR3 coding DNA: TGTGCCACCCAACGCAGCGGGCAGTACCAAGAGACCCAGTACTTC.

This clone was picked up one time. The chain links TRBV2 to TRBJ2-7, with a tentative D call TRBD2 (6 bases). This CDR3 region has 14 residues. V gave up 6 bases and J gave up 4 bases, with 16 bases separating them. CDR1 is SNHLY and CDR2 is FYNNEI in the germline V gene. The CDR3 coding sequence is TGTGCCAGCAGCAGACTAGGCGTCGGGTACGAGCAGTACTTC. Its protein is CASSRLGVGYEQYF.

V and J are TRBV6-5 and TRBJ2-7; a weak D match, TRBD2 (6 bases). The CDR3 totals 14 residues. Trimming stripped 2 bases from V and 2 bases from J, with 10 bases between. Looked up from germline, CDR1 is MNHEY and CDR2 is SVGAGI. Here the CDR3 reads CASSYDWRAYEQYF. The CDR3 DNA is TGTGCCAGCAGTTACGATTGGAGGGCCTACGAGCAGTACTTC.

In DNA, the CDR3 is TGTGCCAGCACCCGGGACAGGGAAGGGTATGGCTACACCTTC. It translates to CASTRDREGYGYTF. The chain combines TRBV28 with TRBJ1-2, with TRBD1 identical over 9 bases. Losses at the gene ends were 7 bases for V and 5 bases for J; bases not matched to a gene: 8. This CDR3 region has 14 residues. Germline CDR1 is MDHEN and CDR2 is SYDVKM.

The chain uses TRBV4-2 and TRBJ1-3; D is unresolved. Germline assignment: CDR1 LGHNA and CDR2 YNFKEQ. V was cut by 0 bases and J by 2 bases, with 8 bases left in between. The CDR3 runs 15 residues. The chain's CDR3 is CASSQERFAGNTIYF. The DNA of the CDR3 is TGTGCCAGCAGCCAAGAAAGGTTTGCTGGAAACACCATATATTTT.

J is TRBJ2-1 and V is TRBV30; TRBD2 aligns across 8 bases. Losses at the gene ends were 5 bases for V and 10 bases for J; bases not matched to a gene: 4. Germline lookup yields CDR1 GTSNPN and CDR2 SVGIG (reference sequence). CDR3 length: 11 residues. The CDR3 loop is CAWVAGREQFF. The CDR3 DNA sequence: TGTGCCTGGGTAGCGGGACGGGAGCAGTTCTTC.

The rearrangement joins TRBV28 to TRBJ1-4; D is unclear. Trimming cost V 5 bases and J 6 bases, with 16 bases left between them. Germline CDR1 and CDR2: MDHEN and SYDVKM. This CDR3 spans 15 amino acids. CDR3 in amino acids: CASSLRSPGDEKLFF. The CDR3 DNA is TGTGCCAGCAGTCTACGATCCCCTGGGGATGAAAAACTGTTTTTT.

The genes are TRBV7-8 and TRBJ2-7; D unresolved. The germline V gene encodes CDR1 SGHVS and CDR2 FQNEAQ. Deletions cut 5 bases from V and 6 bases from J, with 20 bases between. The CDR3 contains 15 residues. The CDR3 region has the DNA TGTGCCAGCAGCCTAATCTGGGGTTTTGATGGCGAGCAGTACTTC. This sequence encodes CASSLIWGFDGEQYF.

The J gene is TRBJ2-5, the V gene TRBV30, with TRBD1 matching 10 bases. CDR3 length equals 15 residues. CDR1 and CDR2 from the germline V gene are GTSNPN and SVGIG (reference sequence). J lost 2 bases, V lost 3 bases, and 6 bases had no gene match. The CDR3 coding sequence is TGTGCCTGGAGCCCGGACAGGGGGAAACAAGAGACCCAGTACTTC. It specifies CAWSPDRGKQETQYF.

The chain combines TRBV18 with TRBJ2-5; D tentatively fits TRBD1 or TRBD2 (6 bases each). Germline V gives CDR1 KGHSH, CDR2 LQKENI. Deletions cut 6 bases from V and 5 bases from J, with 13 bases between. This CDR3 spans 13 amino acids. The CDR3 DNA follows: TGTGCCAGCTCGCAGGGGACTGCCGAGACCCAGTACTTC. Its protein product is CASSQGTAETQYF.

In this sample, this clone turned up a few times. This chain uses TRBV6-6 with TRBJ1-3, with 11 bases that match TRBD1. Germline CDR1 MNHNY, CDR2 SVGAGI (reference sequence). The CDR3 is 16 amino acids. The DNA of the CDR3 is TGTGCGACCCAAGGCCGGGACAGGGGGTCTGGAAACACCATATATTTT. It translates to CATQGRDRGSGNTIYF.

This rearrangement joins TRBV7-9 to TRBJ2-5; TRBD1 aligns across 10 bases. Germline CDR1 and CDR2: SEHNR and FQNEAQ (reference sequence). The CDR3 is 15 amino acids. The junction had 6 bases not matched to a gene; V was cut back by 3 bases and J by 5 bases. CDR3 in DNA: TGTGCCAGCAGCTTCGACAGGGGGCGTGGGGAGACCCAGTACTTC. This gives the protein CASSFDRGRGETQYF. The full variable domain, rest sourced from reference TRBV7-9 and TRBJ2-5, is DTGVSQNPRHKITKRGQNVTFRCDPISEHNRLYWYRQTLGQGPEFLTYFQNEAQLEKSRLLSDRFSAERPKGSFSTLEIQRTEQGDSAMYLCASSFDRGRGETQYFGPGTRLLVL.

The chain uses TRBV5-4 and TRBJ2-3; 7 nucleotides match TRBD2. J gave up 3 bases and V 2 bases, and 6 bases lay outside the gene matches. Germline-derived CDR1 and CDR2 are SGHNT and YYREEE (reference sequence). This CDR3 is 15 amino acids long. The CDR3 here is CASSLTREGTDTQYF. CDR3 nucleotide sequence: TGTGCCAGCAGCTTAACCAGGGAGGGGACAGATACGCAGTATTTT.

CDR3 DNA: TGTGCCTGGAGAGATTCCGGGACTAGCGGATTCACAGATACGCAGTATTTT. This sequence encodes CAWRDSGTSGFTDTQYF. The chain uses TRBV30 and TRBJ2-3, with TRBD2 matching 11 bases. The CDR3 is 17 residues long. Germline-derived CDR1 and CDR2 are GTSNPN and SVGIG (reference sequence). V was pared by 3 bases and J by 2 bases, with 10 bases of the junction left unmatched.